This TCR beta chain was observed in a study of blood T cells in healthy people across ages. This CDR3 comprises 15 residues. Germline CDR1 reads MDHEN; CDR2 reads SYDVKM. Trimming removed 1 base at V and 4 bases at J, with 13 bases between. Using a J-beta primer mix together with a sample-barcoded 5' primer, a second PCR was run for 7 to 11 cycles. TCRdb itself ran the 5' RACE reads through MiXCR, one entry per CDR3 protein. The profile shows roughly 800,000 distinct CDR3 sequences, about 25% of them singletons. PBMCs were isolated at a quantity of at least 6.5 million per sample. The sample was also reused in another study, on T cells of mothers and their children. From that study: For each mother, over 8 million TCR beta CDR3 reads were obtained, and for each child, about 3 million. The study found thymic selection shapes TCR recombination output similarly in related and unrelated pairs.

The TCR originated in a boy aged 10-17 years in good health. J is TRBJ2-5 and V is TRBV28, with a weak D call TRBD1 (6 bases). The sample was blood. This CDR3 reads CASSLLGASGETQYF. CDR3 DNA sequence: TGTGCCAGCAGTTTATTGGGGGCGAGTGGAGAGACCCAGTACTTC.